One and the same sample provided the 29 T cell receptor beta chains below, sequenced in a study of blood T cell repertoires in COVID-19. The assay was immunoSEQ multiplex PCR, and TCRdb's table has in-frame clones only and misses some. The table includes 250,000 to 350,000 clones, approximately 88% detected once. Sequencing input: peripheral blood. Receptors were obtained from a woman in her 30s who had recovered from COVID-19.

This clone was observed many times. The CDR3: CSVVVGGPTHPHGALTPLHF. The CDR3 region has the DNA TGCAGCGTTGTTGTCGGGGGGCCCACACATCCTCACGGGGCCTTGACGCCCCTCCACTTT. The chain couples TRBV29-1 to TRBJ1-6; D might be TRBD1 (6 bases). Between the trimmed V and J ends, which lost 4 bases and 13 bases, there was a span of 38 bases. The CDR3 runs 20 residues. Germline V lookup: CDR1 SQVTM, CDR2 ANQGSEA.

The chain employs TRBV6-5 and TRBJ2-7, with 10 bases matching TRBD1. The V segment lost 7 bases and the J segment 5 bases; nucleotides outside the gene matches: 11. This CDR3 contains 15 residues. CDR1 and CDR2 (germline): MNHEY, SVGAGI. The CDR3 is CASTQGDRGRNEQYF. The CDR3 DNA is TGTGCCAGCACCCAGGGGGACAGGGGAAGGAACGAGCAGTACTTC.

The rearrangement joins TRBV7-2 to TRBJ1-5; the D gene is possibly TRBD1 (6 bases). The CDR3 is made up of 14 amino acids. V was clipped by 5 bases and J by 4 bases, with 12 bases between them. Germline values: CDR1 SGHTA, CDR2 FQGNSA. CDR3 in amino acids: CASSPWGQNQPQHF. CDR3 in DNA: TGTGCCAGCAGCCCATGGGGACAAAATCAGCCCCAGCATTTT.

V and J are TRBV3-1 (or the pseudogene TRBV3-2) and TRBJ2-7, with 11 bases matching TRBD2. The CDR3 totals 14 residues. CDR1 is LGHDT, CDR2 YNNKEL, per germline (reference sequence). The V segment lost 6 bases and the J segment 2 bases; nucleotides outside the gene matches: 3. As DNA, the CDR3 is TGTGCCAGCAGTGCTAGCGGGGGGACCTACGAGCAGTACTTC. Translation: CASSASGGTYEQYF.

V is TRBV28 and J is TRBJ1-6; no clear D. The CDR3 has 13 residues. In germline, CDR1 is MDHEN, CDR2 SYDVKM. The germline V and J ends were trimmed by 6 bases and 8 bases, with 11 bases remaining between them. This chain's CDR3 is CASRSRTDSPLHF. CDR3 in DNA: TGTGCCAGCAGGTCAAGAACGGATTCACCCCTCCACTTT.

This chain links TRBV2 with TRBJ1-3, with a tentative D call TRBD1 (5 bases). The CDR3 sequence is 16 residues long. The germline V and J ends were trimmed by 6 bases and 2 bases, with 17 bases remaining between them. CDR1 is SNHLY, CDR2 FYNNEI, per germline. The CDR3: CASRRGQASTGNTIYF. The CDR3 DNA reads TGTGCCAGCAGAAGGGGCCAGGCGAGCACTGGAAACACCATATATTTT. Together with reference TRBV2 and TRBJ1-3, the CDR3 gives the full variable domain: EPEVTQTPSHQVTQMGQEVILRCVPISNHLYFYWYRQILGQKVEFLVSFYNNEISEKSEIFDDQFSVERPDGSNFTLKIRSTKLEDSAMYFCASRRGQASTGNTIYFGEGSWLTVV.

This chain joins TRBV28 and TRBJ2-7, with TRBD2 identical over 9 bases. J gave up 4 bases and V 3 bases, and 10 bases lay outside the gene matches. Germline CDR1 is MDHEN and CDR2 is SYDVKM. The CDR3 runs 16 residues. The CDR3 protein is CASSLPLAGSTYEQYF. CDR3 bases: TGTGCCAGCAGTTTGCCGCTAGCGGGGTCGACGTACGAGCAGTACTTC.

This clone was seen only once. The chain is built from TRBV27 and TRBJ2-7; TRBD1 agrees at 9 bases. Germline CDR1 is MNHEY and CDR2 is SMNVEV (reference sequence). The CDR3 is 15 amino acids. Trimming removed 1 base from V and 4 bases from J; junction bases left unmatched: 5. The CDR3 sequence: CASSLFLGTGYEQYF. The CDR3 coding sequence is TGTGCCAGCAGTTTATTTTTGGGGACAGGGTACGAGCAGTACTTC.

The DNA of the CDR3 is TGTGCCAGCAGTTTTTCGGGCAATCAGCCCCAGCATTTT. Its protein is CASSFSGNQPQHF. This rearrangement joins TRBV12-3 or TRBV12-4 to TRBJ1-5; D remains unclear. The CDR3 has 13 residues. Deletions cut 3 bases from V and 2 bases from J, with 5 bases between.

The chain couples TRBV12-3 or TRBV12-4 to TRBJ1-1; no reliable D call. Trimming took off 3 bases at V and 6 bases at J, with 5 bases between the two ends. The CDR3 extends over 11 amino acids. This chain's CDR3 is CASSLGAEAFF. CDR3 sequence (DNA): TGTGCCAGCAGTTTGGGAGCTGAAGCTTTCTTT.

The chain joins TRBV5-6 to TRBJ2-7; TRBD1 matches at 8 bases. The J segment lost 4 bases and the V segment lost 0 bases, leaving 3 bases of the junction unmatched. This CDR3 region has 14 residues. Germline CDR1 reads SGHDT; CDR2 reads YYEEEE. The CDR3 nucleotides are TGTGCCAGCAGCTTGGGGACAGGGATATACGAGCAGTACTTC. Protein product: CASSLGTGIYEQYF.

The chain has TRBV21-1 and TRBJ2-2; TRBD2 is the table's D call, not checked against the DNA. TRBV21-1 is flagged as a pseudogene. CDR3 length equals 21 residues. CDR3 sequence (DNA): TGTGCCAGCAGCAAAGCGCTAATCACTAGCGGGGGGCCGGCGAACACCGGGGAGCTGTTTTTT. Translation gives CASSKALITSGGPANTGELFF.

The genes are TRBV5-1 and TRBJ1-5; D possibly corresponds to TRBD1 (6 bases). The CDR3 consists of 16 residues. Germline V CDR1 and CDR2: SGHRS, YFSETQ. V lost 5 bases and J 2 bases, leaving 17 bases between the germline ends. DNA for the CDR3: TGCGCCAGCAGGCAAAACAGGGTCCTTGGCAATCAGCCCCAGCATTTT. It yields the protein CASRQNRVLGNQPQHF.

This clone showed up just once. The chain is built from TRBV19 and TRBJ1-5, with D possibly TRBD1 on 5 matching bases. Germline CDR1 LNHDA, CDR2 SQIVND (reference sequence). CDR3 length: 15 amino acids. Trimming left V 2 bases short and J 5 bases short, with 13 bases between. CDR3 sequence (DNA): TGTGCCAGTAGTATACACACAGGTACCTATCAGCCCCAGCATTTT. It translates to CASSIHTGTYQPQHF.

The chain uses TRBV28 and TRBJ2-7; 7 positions match TRBD1. This CDR3 is 16 amino acids long. Germline V lookup: CDR1 MDHEN, CDR2 SYDVKM. V shed 3 bases, J shed 3 bases, and the junction held 11 bases outside the gene matches. Here the CDR3 reads CASSFLAGGSGYEQYF. Here the CDR3 DNA reads TGTGCCAGCAGTTTCCTCGCAGGGGGAAGTGGCTACGAGCAGTACTTC.

The V call is TRBV7-2, the J call TRBJ1-3; TRBD1 might be the D (5 bases). Deletions cut 3 bases from V and 3 bases from J, with 12 bases between. Germline V gives CDR1 SGHTA, CDR2 FQGNSA. The CDR3 consists of 15 residues. CDR3 in amino acids: CASSFRRGYGNTIYF. DNA of the CDR3: TGTGCCAGCAGCTTTCGAAGGGGTTATGGAAACACCATATATTTT.

The chain employs TRBV29-1 and TRBJ2-7, with 12 bases aligning to TRBD1. Germline V gene data show CDR1 as SQVTM and CDR2 as ANQGSEA. The CDR3 covers 14 residues. Trimming removed 1 base from V and 7 bases from J; junction bases left unmatched: 5. The CDR3 DNA sequence: TGCAGCGTTGAAGGTGGGACAGGGGGCTATGAGCAGTACTTC. Translated: CSVEGGTGGYEQYF.

In DNA form, the CDR3 reads TGTGCCAGCGATCGGGGCACCGGGGAGCTGTTTTTT. It encodes CASDRGTGELFF. The J gene is TRBJ2-2, the V gene TRBV6-6; a possible D gene is TRBD2 (5 bases). Per germline, CDR1 MNHNY and CDR2 SVGAGI (reference sequence). This CDR3 is 12 amino acids long. The ends were cut back, 8 bases at V and 4 bases at J, with 8 bases in the middle.

The chain couples TRBV6-2 or TRBV6-3 to TRBJ2-1, with 8 bases matching TRBD1. Germline lookup yields CDR1 MNHEY and CDR2 SVGEGT. This CDR3 has 15 amino acids. Trimming cost V 5 bases and J 6 bases; bases outside gene matches: 9. The CDR3 is CASSTEMTGANEQFF. The CDR3 DNA reads as TGTGCCAGCAGTACCGAGATGACAGGGGCCAATGAGCAGTTCTTC.

This sequence joins TRBV10-3 and TRBJ2-5; D may be TRBD1 (6 bases). The CDR3 runs to 15 residues. Germline CDR1 is ENHRY and CDR2 is SYGVKD. Trimming pared 3 bases from V and 7 bases from J, leaving 18 bases between. This CDR3 reads CAISDPGDLIGTQYF. CDR3 DNA: TGTGCCATCAGTGACCCAGGGGACCTAATTGGGACCCAGTACTTC.

The rearrangement links TRBV4-1 to TRBJ2-7; 10 bases agree with TRBD1. CDR3 size: 14 residues. The V segment lost 2 bases and the J segment 6 bases; nucleotides outside the gene matches: 4. Germline CDR1 reads MGHRA; CDR2 reads YSYEKL. The DNA of the CDR3 is TGCGCCAGCAGCCAACCGGGACAGGGGTCCGAGCAGTACTTC. Protein product: CASSQPGQGSEQYF.

V gene TRBV2 combines with J gene TRBJ2-1, with 8 bases fitting TRBD2. There are 16 residues in the CDR3. With V trimmed by 6 bases and J by 2 bases, 9 bases remained unmatched. Per the germline V gene, CDR1 is SNHLY and CDR2 is FYNNEI. The CDR3 reads CASSRLGSGAYNEQFF. CDR3 nucleotides: TGTGCCAGCAGCCGCCTCGGTAGCGGGGCCTACAATGAGCAGTTCTTC.

The CDR3 DNA is TGTGCCAGCAGTGTAGCGGGTGATTCAAATGAGCAGTTCTTC. Protein: CASSVAGDSNEQFF. The rearrangement joins TRBV7-6 to TRBJ2-1, with 7 bases aligning to TRBD2. Trimming cost V 6 bases and J 7 bases; bases outside gene matches: 9. The germline gives CDR1 SGHVS, CDR2 FNYEAQ. CDR3 length: 14 residues.

This chain links TRBV21-1 with TRBJ2-3; the table's TRBD1 call for D was not verified on the DNA. TRBV21-1 constitutes a pseudogene. The CDR3 contains 15 residues. The CDR3, as DNA: TGTGCCAGCGAACTGGCCGGGACAAGCACAGATACGCAGTATTTT. Protein: CASELAGTSTDTQYF.

This clone was seen just once. V gene TRBV5-1 combines with J gene TRBJ2-1, with 9 bases that match TRBD1. The CDR3 length is 16 residues. Germline V gene data show CDR1 as SGHRS and CDR2 as YFSETQ. With 4 bases clipped from V and 5 bases from J, the junction kept 10 bases outside the gene matches. The CDR3, as DNA: TGCGCCAGCAGCCCCTCGGGACAGGGACAAGACAATGAGCAGTTCTTC. Its translation: CASSPSGQGQDNEQFF.

The chain couples TRBV3-1 (or the pseudogene TRBV3-2) to TRBJ2-7, with 7 bases aligning to TRBD1. The CDR3 runs to 16 residues. Germline-derived CDR1 and CDR2 are LGHDT and YNNKEL (reference sequence). With V trimmed by 1 base and J by 3 bases, 9 bases remained unmatched. CDR3 nucleotide sequence: TGTGCCAGCAGCCAAGCTCATAGTGCAGGGGGCTACGAGCAGTACTTC. Its protein is CASSQAHSAGGYEQYF.

The chain combines TRBV7-8 with TRBJ1-1; 7 nucleotides match TRBD1. V was clipped by 5 bases and J by 0 bases; unmatched bases: 6. This CDR3 contains 15 residues. The V gene's germline CDR1 is SGHVS and CDR2 FQNEAQ. The DNA for the CDR3 is TGTGCCAGCAGCAGACAGGGTTTTTTGAACACTGAAGCTTTCTTT. Protein product: CASSRQGFLNTEAFF.

The chain carries TRBV4-2 and TRBJ1-2; D gene unclear. V was clipped by 0 bases and J by 4 bases, with 15 bases between them. Germline-derived CDR1 and CDR2 are LGHNA and YNFKEQ. The CDR3 runs to 16 residues. CDR3 nucleotides: TGTGCCAGCAGCCAAGATAAGAACCGGGTAGGCTATGGCTACACCTTC. Its translation is CASSQDKNRVGYGYTF.

On this clone itself: Other DNA sequences of this sample code for an identical CDR3. This chain connects TRBV7-3 to TRBJ1-1; unclear D gene. Per germline, CDR1 SGHTA and CDR2 FQGTGA. Trimming took off 2 bases at V and 2 bases at J, with 9 bases between the two ends. The length of the CDR3 is 14 residues. CDR3 loop: CASSLSGGNTEAFF. CDR3 bases: TGTGCCAGCAGCTTATCGGGTGGAAACACTGAAGCTTTCTTT. Filled out from reference TRBV7-3 and TRBJ1-1, the complete variable domain reads GAGVSQTPSNKVTEKGKYVELRCDPISGHTALYWYRQSLGQGPEFLIYFQGTGAADDSGLPNDRFFAVRPEGSVSTLKIQRTERGDSAVYLCASSLSGGNTEAFFGQGTRLTVV.